Detailed here is one T cell receptor beta chain. The entry originates in a study of blood T cell repertoires in COVID-19. For the study at large: Acute and convalescent COVID-19 samples came from the United States, Italy and Spain. T cells, B-cell-depleted T cells, or PBMCs provided the cDNA or gDNA that served as material.

Clones were read by immunoSEQ multiplex PCR, and TCRdb kept only the in-frame ones, dropping some. The data contain 130,000 to 150,000 clones, roughly 86% of them singletons. CDR3 length: 16 residues. Germline V gene lookup returns CDR1 SEHNR and CDR2 FQNEAQ (reference sequence). The ends were cut back, 3 bases at V and 8 bases at J, with 20 bases in the middle. The rearrangement links TRBV7-9 to TRBJ2-1; D possibly corresponds to TRBD2 (6 bases). Source material: peripheral blood. This sequence was found in a man between 65 and 79 years old with acute or convalescent COVID-19. CDR3 sequence: CASSLAGTAQTDEQFF. The CDR3 DNA sequence: TGTGCCAGCAGCTTGGCCGGGACTGCACAAACTGATGAGCAGTTCTTC.